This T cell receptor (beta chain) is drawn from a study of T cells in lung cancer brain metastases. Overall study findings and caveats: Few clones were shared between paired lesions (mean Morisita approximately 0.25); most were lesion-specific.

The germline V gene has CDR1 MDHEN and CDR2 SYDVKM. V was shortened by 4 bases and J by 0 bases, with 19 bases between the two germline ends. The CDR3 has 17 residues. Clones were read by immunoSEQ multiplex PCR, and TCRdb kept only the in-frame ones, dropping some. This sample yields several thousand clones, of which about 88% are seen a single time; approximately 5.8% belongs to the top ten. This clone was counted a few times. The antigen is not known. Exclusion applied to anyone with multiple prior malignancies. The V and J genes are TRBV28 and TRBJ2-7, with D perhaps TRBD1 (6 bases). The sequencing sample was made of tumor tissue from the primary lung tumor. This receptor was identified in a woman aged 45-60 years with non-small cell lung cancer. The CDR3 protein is CASSSSLQGLFSYEQYF. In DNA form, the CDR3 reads TGTGCCAGCAGTTCGTCTCTACAGGGTTTATTCTCCTACGAGCAGTACTTC.